A selection of T cell receptor beta chains follows, all from one sample in a study of shared clonotypes between healthy human individuals. Some clones are missing from TCRdb's copy, which holds only in-frame ones; the method was immunoSEQ multiplex PCR. The sample lists roughly 2.2 million clones, approximately 95% seen once, with under 0.45% in the top ten. Sequencing was performed on naive CD4+ T cells from PBMCs. These receptors originate from a man aged 18-30 years in good health. Some clones in this sample may be carry-over from other donors' samples. CDR3s include the opening cysteine and the closing phenylalanine or tryptophan. A D gene is named only where the DNA matches it firmly. Rows may omit the clone size; those that give it use once, few, many or a size class.

D,size,J,V,CDR3,DNA
-,-,TRBJ2-5,TRBV5-5,CASSNHFLGSSQETQYF,TGTGCCAGCAGCAACCACTTTTTGGGGAGCTCCCAAGAGACCCAGTACTTC
TRBD1,-,TRBJ2-7,TRBV5-4,CASSLTRDSYEQYF,TGTGCCAGCAGCTTGACCCGGGACAGCTACGAGCAGTACTTC
TRBD1,-,TRBJ1-1,TRBV5-1,CASSFDRGAVAFF,TGCGCCAGCAGCTTCGACAGGGGAGCTGTGGCTTTCTTT
-,-,TRBJ1-2,TRBV28,CASSSWAGGEHIYGYTF,TGTGCCAGCAGTTCTTGGGCTGGTGGCGAACACATCTATGGCTACACCTTC
-,-,TRBJ2-3,TRBV9,CASSVGVSGYTDTQYF,TGTGCCAGCAGCGTAGGGGTGAGCGGGTACACAGATACGCAGTATTTT
-,few,TRBJ1-1,TRBV10-3,CAISDRTEAFF,TGTGCCATCAGTGATCGCACTGAAGCTTTCTTT
-,-,TRBJ2-7,TRBV5-5,CASSPDQAGSYEQYF,TGTGCCAGCAGCCCGGACCAGGCCGGCTCCTACGAGCAGTACTTC
TRBD1,once,TRBJ1-3,TRBV28,CASRPDRGYYSGNTIYF,TGTGCCAGCAGGCCGGACAGGGGATACTACTCTGGAAACACCATATATTTT
TRBD2,-,TRBJ2-2,TRBV5-1,CASSPDGGGPRGTGELFF,TGCGCCAGCAGCCCGGATGGGGGAGGGCCGAGGGGCACCGGGGAGCTGTTTTTT
-,-,TRBJ2-3,TRBV4-2,CASSQVGRAAKSTDTQYF,TGTGCCAGCAGCCAAGTCGGGCGAGCGGCGAAGAGCACAGATACGCAGTATTTT
TRBD1,-,TRBJ1-3,TRBV5-1,CASSLEGQGFENTIYF,TGCGCCAGCAGCTTGGAGGGACAGGGGTTTGAGAACACCATATATTTT
-,-,TRBJ1-2,TRBV27,CASSSDRINYGYTF,TGTGCCAGCAGTTCGGACAGAATTAACTATGGCTACACCTTC
TRBD1,once,TRBJ1-5,TRBV30,CAWSVGTGNQPQHF,TGTGCCTGGAGTGTAGGGACAGGGAATCAGCCCCAGCATTTT
-,-,TRBJ2-5,TRBV18,CASSPTLRGETQYF,TGTGCCAGCTCACCGACACTAAGGGGTGAGACCCAGTACTTC
TRBD2,-,TRBJ2-2,TRBV29-1,CSVGAGGRDTGELFF,TGCAGCGTTGGGGCGGGAGGACGGGACACCGGGGAGCTGTTTTTT
-,once,TRBJ2-7,TRBV10-1,CASSGHRREQYF,TGCGCCAGCAGCGGACACCGAAGGGAGCAGTACTTC
-,-,TRBJ1-1,TRBV5-1,CASSFGHADGNTEAFF,TGCGCCAGCAGCTTCGGACACGCGGACGGGAACACTGAAGCTTTCTTT
-,-,TRBJ2-7,TRBV6-5,CASSYSLHGEQYF,TGTGCCAGCAGTTACTCGTTGCATGGCGAGCAGTACTTC
-,-,TRBJ2-7,TRBV6-1,CASSEQGIAYEQYF,TGTGCCAGCAGTGAACAGGGGATAGCCTACGAGCAGTACTTC
-,-,TRBJ2-1,TRBV14,CASSRTDGLQQFF,TGTGCCAGCAGCCGCACGGACGGCCTCCAACAGTTCTTC
-,-,TRBJ2-3,TRBV5-1,CASTSIVGADTQYF,TGCGCCAGCACTTCTATAGTGGGTGCAGATACGCAGTATTTT
TRBD1,once,TRBJ2-7,TRBV7-2,CASSYDRGSFNEQYF,TGTGCCAGCAGCTACGACAGGGGGTCCTTCAACGAGCAGTACTTC
-,-,TRBJ1-3,TRBV6-1,CASSEHGRSSGNTIYF,TGTGCCAGCAGTGAACATGGACGTAGCTCTGGAAACACCATATATTTT
-,-,TRBJ2-7,TRBV25-1,CASSEFGGVDLRVQYF,TGTGCCAGCAGTGAATTTGGTGGGGTTGACCTACGAGTGCAGTACTTC
TRBD1,-,TRBJ2-7,TRBV5-1,CASSLGQGAPYEQYF,TGCGCCAGCAGCTTGGGGCAGGGGGCCCCCTACGAGCAGTACTTC
-,-,TRBJ2-1,TRBV5-1,CASSLVWAAGSEQFF,TGCGCCAGCAGCTTAGTATGGGCGGCGGGATCTGAGCAGTTCTTC
-,-,TRBJ2-7,TRBV7-8,CASSRDRYEQYF,TGTGCCAGCAGCCGAGACAGATACGAGCAGTACTTC